This T cell receptor (beta chain) was recovered during a study of control samples from healthy donors and cancer patients. A remark on this clone: The same CDR3 also results from other DNA sequences found in this sample.

The CDR3 is made up of 15 amino acids. Germline CDR1 reads LNHDA; CDR2 reads SQIVND (reference sequence). Germline trimming cut 5 bases from V and 0 bases from J; bases unmatched to any gene: 4. The data were produced by immunoSEQ multiplex PCR, yet TCRdb's version contains in-frame clones alone and is incomplete. This sample carries approximately 70,000 clones, roughly 84% of them seen once, and the ten largest clones take under 30%. Sequences were obtained from blood. This receptor was obtained from a man aged 50 to 60 in good health. This rearrangement joins TRBV19 to TRBJ1-3; 7 bases are a match to TRBD1. The CDR3 is CASSSTGISGNTIYF. CDR3 sequence (DNA): TGTGCCAGTAGTTCGACAGGGATCTCTGGAAACACCATATATTTT.